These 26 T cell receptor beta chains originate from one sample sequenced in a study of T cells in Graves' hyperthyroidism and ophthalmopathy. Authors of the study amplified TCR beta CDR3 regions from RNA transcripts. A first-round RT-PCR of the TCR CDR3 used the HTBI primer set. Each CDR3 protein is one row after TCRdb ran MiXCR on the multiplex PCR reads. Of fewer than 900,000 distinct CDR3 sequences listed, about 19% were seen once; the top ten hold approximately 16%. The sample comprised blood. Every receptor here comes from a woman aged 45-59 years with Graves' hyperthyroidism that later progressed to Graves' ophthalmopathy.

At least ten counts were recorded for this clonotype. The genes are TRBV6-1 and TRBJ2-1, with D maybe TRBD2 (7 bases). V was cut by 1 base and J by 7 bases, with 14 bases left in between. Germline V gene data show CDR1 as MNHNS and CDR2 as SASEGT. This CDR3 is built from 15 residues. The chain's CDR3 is CASSEDRGALNEQFF. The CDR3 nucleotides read TGTGCCAGCAGTGAAGACCGGGGGGCACTAAATGAGCAGTTCTTC.

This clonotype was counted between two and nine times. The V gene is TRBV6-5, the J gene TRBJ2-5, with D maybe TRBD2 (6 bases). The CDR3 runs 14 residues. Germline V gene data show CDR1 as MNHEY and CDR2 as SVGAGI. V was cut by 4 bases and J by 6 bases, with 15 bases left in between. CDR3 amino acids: CASSSGTYLKTQYF. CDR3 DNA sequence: TGTGCCAGCAGTTCTGGGACTTACTTGAAGACCCAGTACTTC.

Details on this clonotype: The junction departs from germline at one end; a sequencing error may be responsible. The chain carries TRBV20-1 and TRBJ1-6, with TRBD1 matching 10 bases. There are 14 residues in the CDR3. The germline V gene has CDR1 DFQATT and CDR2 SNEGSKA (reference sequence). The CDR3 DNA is TGCAGTGCTACTTTTGGGACAGGGGATTCACCCCCCCACTTT. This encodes CSATFGTGDSPPHF.

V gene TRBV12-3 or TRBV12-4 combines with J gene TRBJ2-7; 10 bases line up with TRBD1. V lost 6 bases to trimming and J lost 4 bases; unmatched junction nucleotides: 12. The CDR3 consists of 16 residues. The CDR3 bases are TGTGCCAGCAGCCAAAGTCCCGACAGGGGGCCATACGAGCAGTACTTC. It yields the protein CASSQSPDRGPYEQYF.

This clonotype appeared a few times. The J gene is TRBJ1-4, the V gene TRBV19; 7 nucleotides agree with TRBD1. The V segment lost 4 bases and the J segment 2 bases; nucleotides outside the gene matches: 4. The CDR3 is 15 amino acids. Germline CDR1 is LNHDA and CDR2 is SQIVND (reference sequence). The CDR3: CASSKPGQTNEKLFF. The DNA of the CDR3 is TGTGCCAGTAGTAAACCGGGACAGACTAATGAAAAACTGTTTTTT.

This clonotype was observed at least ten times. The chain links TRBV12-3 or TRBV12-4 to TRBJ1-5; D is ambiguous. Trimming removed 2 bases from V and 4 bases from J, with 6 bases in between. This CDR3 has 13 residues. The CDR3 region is CASSLSENQPQHF. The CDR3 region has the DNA TGTGCCAGCAGTTTAAGTGAAAATCAGCCCCAGCATTTT.

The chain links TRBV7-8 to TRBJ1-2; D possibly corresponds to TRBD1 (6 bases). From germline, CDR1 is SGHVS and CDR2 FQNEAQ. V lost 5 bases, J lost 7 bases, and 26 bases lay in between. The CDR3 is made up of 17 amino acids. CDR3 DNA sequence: TGTGCCAGCAGCCAAGACCTGGGGGGGGGGCCACCGTCTGGCTACACCTTC. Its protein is CASSQDLGGGPPSGYTF.

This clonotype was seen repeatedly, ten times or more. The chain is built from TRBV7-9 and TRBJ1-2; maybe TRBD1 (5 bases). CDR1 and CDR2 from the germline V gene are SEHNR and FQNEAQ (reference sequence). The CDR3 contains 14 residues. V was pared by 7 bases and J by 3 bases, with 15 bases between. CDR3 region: CASNWAGRDYGYTF. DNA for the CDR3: TGTGCCAGCAACTGGGCAGGGAGAGACTATGGCTACACCTTC. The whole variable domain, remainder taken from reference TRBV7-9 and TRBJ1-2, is DTGVSQNPRHKITKRGQNVTFRCDPISEHNRLYWYRQTLGQGPEFLTYFQNEAQLEKSRLLSDRFSAERPKGSFSTLEIQRTEQGDSAMYLCASNWAGRDYGYTFGSGTRLTVV.

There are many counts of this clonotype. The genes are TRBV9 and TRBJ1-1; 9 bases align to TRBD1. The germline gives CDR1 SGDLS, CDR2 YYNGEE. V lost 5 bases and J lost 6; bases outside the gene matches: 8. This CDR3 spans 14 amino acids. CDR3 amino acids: CASRGTGNSAEAFF. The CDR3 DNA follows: TGTGCCAGCAGGGGGACAGGGAATAGCGCTGAAGCTTTCTTT.

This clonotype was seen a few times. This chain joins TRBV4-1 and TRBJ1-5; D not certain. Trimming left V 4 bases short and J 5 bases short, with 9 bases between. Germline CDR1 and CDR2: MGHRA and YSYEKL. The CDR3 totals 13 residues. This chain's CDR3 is CASSPNADQPQHF. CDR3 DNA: TGCGCCAGCAGCCCCAACGCCGATCAGCCCCAGCATTTT.

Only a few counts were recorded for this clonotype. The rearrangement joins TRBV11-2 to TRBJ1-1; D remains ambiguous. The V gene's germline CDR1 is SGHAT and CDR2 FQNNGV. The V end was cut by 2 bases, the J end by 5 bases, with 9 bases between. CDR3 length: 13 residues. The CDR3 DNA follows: TGTGCCAGCAGCTTAAACCAGGTGACTGAAGCTTTCTTT. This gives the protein CASSLNQVTEAFF.

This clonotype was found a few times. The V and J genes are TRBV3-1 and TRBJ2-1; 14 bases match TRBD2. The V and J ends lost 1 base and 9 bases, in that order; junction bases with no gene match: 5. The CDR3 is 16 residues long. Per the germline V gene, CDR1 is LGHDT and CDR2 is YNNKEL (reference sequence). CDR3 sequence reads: CASSQVGLAGGGEQFF. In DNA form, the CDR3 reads TGTGCCAGCAGCCAAGTTGGACTAGCGGGGGGCGGTGAGCAGTTCTTC.

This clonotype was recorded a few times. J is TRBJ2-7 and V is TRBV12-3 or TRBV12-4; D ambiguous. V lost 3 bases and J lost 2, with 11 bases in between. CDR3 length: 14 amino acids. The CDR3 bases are TGTGCCAGCAGTTTGACGACGGCGACCTACGAGCAGTACTTC. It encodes CASSLTTATYEQYF.

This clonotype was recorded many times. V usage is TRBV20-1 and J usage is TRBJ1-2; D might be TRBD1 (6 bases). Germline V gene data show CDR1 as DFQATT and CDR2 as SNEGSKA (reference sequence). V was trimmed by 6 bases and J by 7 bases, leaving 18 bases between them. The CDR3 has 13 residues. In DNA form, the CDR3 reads TGCAGTGCCGTCAAGGGGGGGCTTGGTGGCTACACCTTC. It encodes CSAVKGGLGGYTF.

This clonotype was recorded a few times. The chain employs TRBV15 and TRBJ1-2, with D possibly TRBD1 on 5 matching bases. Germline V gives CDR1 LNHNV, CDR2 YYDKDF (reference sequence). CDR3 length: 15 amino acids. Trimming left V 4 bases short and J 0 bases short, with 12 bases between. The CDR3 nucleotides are TGTGCCACCAGCACTGGGGACCGCGCTAACTATGGCTACACCTTC. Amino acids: CATSTGDRANYGYTF.

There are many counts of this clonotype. CDR3 loop: CASSSTGYGYTF. CDR3 DNA: TGTGCCAGCAGCTCCACAGGTTATGGCTACACCTTC. The genes are TRBV7-9 and TRBJ1-2, with D possibly TRBD1 on 5 matching bases. Germline CDR1 and CDR2: SEHNR and FQNEAQ (reference sequence). The CDR3 runs 12 residues. The V end was cut by 4 bases, the J end by 5 bases, with 8 bases between. Full variable domain (outside the CDR3, taken from reference TRBV7-9 and TRBJ1-2): DTGVSQNPRHKITKRGQNVTFRCDPISEHNRLYWYRQTLGQGPEFLTYFQNEAQLEKSRLLSDRFSAERPKGSFSTLEIQRTEQGDSAMYLCASSSTGYGYTFGSGTRLTVV.

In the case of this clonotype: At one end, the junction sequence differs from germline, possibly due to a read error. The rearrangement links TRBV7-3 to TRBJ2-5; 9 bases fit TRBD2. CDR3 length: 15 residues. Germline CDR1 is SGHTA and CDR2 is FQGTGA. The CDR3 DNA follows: TGTGCCAGCAGCTTAAGCGGGGGGGAGCAAGGGACCCAGTACTTC. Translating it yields CASSLSGGEQGTQYF. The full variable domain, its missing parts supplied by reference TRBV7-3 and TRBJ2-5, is GAGVSQTPSNKVTEKGKYVELRCDPISGHTALYWYRQSLGQGPEFLIYFQGTGAADDSGLPNDRFFAVRPEGSVSTLKIQRTERGDSAVYLCASSLSGGEQGTQYFGPGTRLLVL.

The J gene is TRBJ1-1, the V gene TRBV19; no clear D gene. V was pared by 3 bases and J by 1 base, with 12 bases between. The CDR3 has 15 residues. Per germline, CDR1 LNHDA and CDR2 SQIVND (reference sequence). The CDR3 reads CASSIWRQSNTEAFF. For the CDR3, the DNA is TGTGCCAGTAGTATCTGGAGACAATCGAACACTGAAGCTTTCTTT.

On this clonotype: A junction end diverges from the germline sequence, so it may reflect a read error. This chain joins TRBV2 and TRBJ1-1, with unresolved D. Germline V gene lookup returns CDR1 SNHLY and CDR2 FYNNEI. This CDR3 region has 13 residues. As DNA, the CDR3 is TGTGCCAGCAGTGAATTGATGAACACTAAAGCTTTCTTT. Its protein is CASSELMNTKAFF.

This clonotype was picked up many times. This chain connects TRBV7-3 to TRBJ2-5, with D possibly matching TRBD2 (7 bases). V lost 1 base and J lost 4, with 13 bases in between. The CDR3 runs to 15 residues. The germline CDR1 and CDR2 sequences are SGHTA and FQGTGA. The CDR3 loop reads CASSLMGGGRETQYF. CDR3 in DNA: TGTGCCAGCAGCTTAATGGGGGGCGGGAGAGAGACCCAGTACTTC.

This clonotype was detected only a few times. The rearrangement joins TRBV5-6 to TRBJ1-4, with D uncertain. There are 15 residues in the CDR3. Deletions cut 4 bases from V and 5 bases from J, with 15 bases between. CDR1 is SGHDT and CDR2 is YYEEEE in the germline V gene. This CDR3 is CASSLSYQLNEKLFF. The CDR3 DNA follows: TGTGCCAGCAGCCTCTCGTACCAGCTCAATGAAAAACTGTTTTTT. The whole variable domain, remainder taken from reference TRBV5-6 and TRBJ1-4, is DAGVTQSPTHLIKTRGQQVTLRCSPKSGHDTVSWYQQALGQGPQFIFQYYEEEERQRGNFPDRFSGHQFPNYSSELNVNALLLGDSALYLCASSLSYQLNEKLFFGSGTQLSVL.

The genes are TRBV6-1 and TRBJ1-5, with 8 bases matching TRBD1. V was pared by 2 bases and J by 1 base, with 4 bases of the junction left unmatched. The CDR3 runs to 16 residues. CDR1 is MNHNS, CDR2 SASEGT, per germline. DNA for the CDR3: TGTGCCAGCAGTGAAACGGACAGGGAAAGCAATCAGCCCCAGCATTTT. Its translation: CASSETDRESNQPQHF.

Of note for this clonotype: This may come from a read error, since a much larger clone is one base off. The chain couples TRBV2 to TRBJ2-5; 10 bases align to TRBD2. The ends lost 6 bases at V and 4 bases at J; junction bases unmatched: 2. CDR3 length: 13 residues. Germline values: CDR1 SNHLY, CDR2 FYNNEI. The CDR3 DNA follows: TGTGCCAGCAGGGGACTAGCGCGAGAGACCCAGTACTTC. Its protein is CASRGLARETQYF. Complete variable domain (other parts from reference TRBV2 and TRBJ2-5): EPEVTQTPSHQVTQMGQEVILRCVPISNHLYFYWYRQILGQKVEFLVSFYNNEISEKSEIFDDQFSVERPDGSNFTLKIRSTKLEDSAMYFCASRGLARETQYFGPGTRLLVL.

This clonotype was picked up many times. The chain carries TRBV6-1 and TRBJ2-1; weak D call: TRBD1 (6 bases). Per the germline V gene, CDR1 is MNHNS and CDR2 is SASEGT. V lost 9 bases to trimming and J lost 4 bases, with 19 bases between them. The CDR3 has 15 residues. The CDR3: CASYDSTGPYNEQFF. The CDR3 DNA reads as TGTGCCAGTTACGACTCGACAGGTCCTTACAATGAGCAGTTCTTC.

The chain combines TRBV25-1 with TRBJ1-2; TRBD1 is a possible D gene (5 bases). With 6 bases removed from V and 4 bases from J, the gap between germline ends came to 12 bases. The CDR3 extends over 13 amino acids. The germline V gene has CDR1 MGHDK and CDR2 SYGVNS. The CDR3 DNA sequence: TGTGCCAGCAGGCCGCCAGGGACCTATGGCTACACCTTC. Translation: CASRPPGTYGYTF.

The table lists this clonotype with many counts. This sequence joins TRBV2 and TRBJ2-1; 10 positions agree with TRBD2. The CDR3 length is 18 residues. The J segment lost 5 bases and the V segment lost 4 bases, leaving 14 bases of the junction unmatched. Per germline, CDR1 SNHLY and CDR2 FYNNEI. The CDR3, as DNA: TGTGCCAGCAGTGGTATTAGCGGGGGGCCTAAGGGAAACAATGAGCAGTTCTTC. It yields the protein CASSGISGGPKGNNEQFF. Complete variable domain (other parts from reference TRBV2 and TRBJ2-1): EPEVTQTPSHQVTQMGQEVILRCVPISNHLYFYWYRQILGQKVEFLVSFYNNEISEKSEIFDDQFSVERPDGSNFTLKIRSTKLEDSAMYFCASSGISGGPKGNNEQFFGPGTRLTVL.